These 19 T cell receptor beta chains share one sample of origin, sequenced in a study of blood T cells in healthy people across ages. Next came a second PCR, run for roughly 7 to 12 cycles, which used a sample-barcoded 5' primer along with a J-beta primer mix. TCRdb re-called the 5' RACE reads through MiXCR, storing one row per CDR3 protein. Of around 1.5 million distinct CDR3 sequences detected, roughly 64% appear once; the ten largest clones hold over 6.5%. The sample consisted of blood. These receptors all stem from a man aged 18-30 years in good health.

J is TRBJ2-7 and V is TRBV7-2, with TRBD1 identical over 9 bases. Germline assignment: CDR1 SGHTA and CDR2 FQGNSA. Losses at the gene ends were 1 base for V and 1 base for J; bases not matched to a gene: 5. The CDR3 covers 16 residues. The CDR3 sequence is CASSLGHRGRSYEQYF. Here the CDR3 DNA reads TGTGCCAGCAGCTTAGGGCACAGGGGGCGTTCCTACGAGCAGTACTTC.

The rearrangement uses TRBV4-2 and TRBJ2-5, with TRBD2 as a possible D gene (6 bases). Trimming removed 4 bases at V and 1 base at J, with 13 bases between. This CDR3 comprises 15 residues. Germline loops: CDR1 LGHNA, CDR2 YNFKEQ. The CDR3: CASSREPGVQETQYF. In DNA form, the CDR3 reads TGTGCCAGCAGCCGGGAGCCGGGGGTCCAAGAGACCCAGTACTTC.

The CDR3, as DNA: TGTGCCAGTAGAATAACAGGGGTTTCACCCCTCCACTTT. Translation gives CASRITGVSPLHF. This chain connects TRBV19 to TRBJ1-6; TRBD1 matches 7 bases. CDR1 is LNHDA and CDR2 is SQIVND in the germline V gene (reference sequence). This CDR3 contains 13 residues. Losses at the gene ends were 6 bases for V and 9 bases for J; bases not matched to a gene: 5.

The chain employs TRBV20-1 and TRBJ1-2; unclear D gene. Trimming stripped 2 bases from V and 7 bases from J, with 8 bases between. Germline values: CDR1 DFQATT, CDR2 SNEGSKA (reference sequence). The CDR3 sequence is 11 residues long. The CDR3 DNA is TGCAGTGCTAGACCAGGCGCTGGCTACACCTTC. It specifies CSARPGAGYTF.

A word on this clonotype: At one end the junction does not follow the germline gene, possibly because of a read error. The chain has TRBV9 and TRBJ2-5; 9 positions match TRBD2. Germline-derived CDR1 and CDR2 are SGDLS and YYNGEE. The CDR3 totals 18 residues. As DNA, the CDR3 is TGTGCCAGTAGCGATGATCCAGCGGGAGGTCTAGGCAAGGAGACCCAGTACTTC. It yields the protein CASSDDPAGGLGKETQYF.

This clonotype was found once. This chain uses TRBV7-2 with TRBJ1-5; perhaps TRBD1 as D (6 bases). Trimming shortened V by 5 bases and J by 3 bases, and 11 bases separated the two germline ends. Germline V gene lookup returns CDR1 SGHTA and CDR2 FQGNSA. The CDR3 covers 14 residues. The CDR3 spells CASSKTGANQPQHF. CDR3 nucleotides: TGTGCCAGCAGCAAGACAGGCGCCAATCAGCCCCAGCATTTT.

The chain joins TRBV6-5 to TRBJ2-7; the D gene is possibly TRBD2 (7 bases). Germline CDR1 and CDR2: MNHEY and SVGAGI. V was trimmed by 6 bases and J by 6 bases, leaving 18 bases between them. CDR3 length: 14 residues. CDR3 sequence (DNA): TGTGCCAGCAGAGTACGGGGGGCAGGTAGCGAGCAGTACTTC. As protein: CASRVRGAGSEQYF.

This clonotype was seen more than once but under ten times. This rearrangement joins TRBV10-3 to TRBJ2-1; D may be TRBD2 (7 bases). Germline V gene sequence: CDR1 ENHRY, CDR2 SYGVKD. The CDR3 is 12 residues long. The V and J ends lost 11 bases and 6 bases respectively, with 14 bases between them. CDR3 DNA: TGTGCCGGGGGGGCGAATTTCAATGAGCAGTTCTTC. Protein: CAGGANFNEQFF.

The chain uses TRBV2 and TRBJ2-7, with 9 bases identical to TRBD1. Germline trimming cut 4 bases from V and 6 bases from J; bases unmatched to any gene: 16. Germline V gives CDR1 SNHLY, CDR2 FYNNEI. The CDR3 sequence is 17 residues long. The CDR3, as DNA: TGTGCCAGCAGTGGGGAACTACCGGGACAGGGACGGATCGAGCAGTACTTC. It encodes CASSGELPGQGRIEQYF.

There are many counts of this clonotype. Written as DNA, the CDR3 is TGTGCCAGCAGCTTACGACAGGGTTCCTACAATGAGCAGTTCTTC. This encodes CASSLRQGSYNEQFF. V gene TRBV11-2 combines with J gene TRBJ2-1; 7 nucleotides agree with TRBD1. V lost 2 bases, J lost 1 base, and 2 bases stayed unmatched. The CDR3 runs to 15 residues. CDR1 and CDR2 (germline): SGHAT, FQNNGV.

This clonotype was recorded once. The chain employs TRBV4-3 and TRBJ2-7, with 9 bases fitting TRBD2. The CDR3 spans 15 residues. With 1 base clipped from V and 2 bases from J, the junction kept 3 bases outside the gene matches. Germline V gives CDR1 LGHNA, CDR2 YSLEER. The CDR3 protein is CASSQVAGVTYEQYF. DNA of the CDR3: TGCGCCAGCAGCCAAGTAGCGGGGGTGACCTACGAGCAGTACTTC.

This clonotype was counted only a few times. CDR3 region: CSASPLDEQFF. The DNA for the CDR3 is TGCAGTGCTAGTCCCCTTGATGAGCAGTTCTTC. V is TRBV20-1 and J is TRBJ2-1; D remains ambiguous. This CDR3 region has 11 residues. V gave up 3 bases and J gave up 8 bases, with 8 bases separating them. The germline CDR1 and CDR2 sequences are DFQATT and SNEGSKA (reference sequence).

The V call is TRBV29-1, the J call TRBJ2-1, with unresolved D. V lost 2 bases, J lost 5 bases, and 19 bases lay in between. Germline values: CDR1 SQVTM, CDR2 ANQGSEA. The CDR3 totals 16 residues. CDR3 nucleotide sequence: TGCAGCGTTGAATGGTGGTCCGAAGATACCGACAATGAGCAGTTCTTC. Its translation: CSVEWWSEDTDNEQFF.

The gene calls are TRBV4-3 and TRBJ2-7; 10 positions agree with TRBD1. J was trimmed by 2 bases and V by 3 bases; bases with no gene match: 4. Germline V lookup: CDR1 LGHNA, CDR2 YSLEER. This CDR3 contains 15 residues. CDR3 sequence (DNA): TGCGCCAGCAGCCAGACCGGACAGGGGGCCTACGAGCAGTACTTC. As protein: CASSQTGQGAYEQYF.

This clonotype was seen more than once but under ten times. The chain has TRBV14 and TRBJ2-1; TRBD2 matches at 7 bases. Germline loops: CDR1 SGHDN, CDR2 FVKESK. The junction had 14 bases not matched to a gene; V was cut back by 2 bases and J by 10 bases. This CDR3 is built from 16 residues. The CDR3, as DNA: TGTGCCAGCAGCCAATTATTTAGTGTCGAGCGGGGCGAGCAGTTCTTC. It specifies CASSQLFSVERGEQFF.

V gene TRBV15 combines with J gene TRBJ2-7; TRBD2 might be the D (6 bases). The V gene lost 3 bases and the J gene lost 0 bases, with 21 bases spanning the gap. CDR3 length: 18 amino acids. Germline V gives CDR1 LNHNV, CDR2 YYDKDF (reference sequence). The CDR3 spells CATSSDRGGGKSSYEQYF. CDR3 nucleotides: TGTGCCACCAGCAGTGATAGGGGTGGGGGGAAAAGCTCCTACGAGCAGTACTTC.

The genes are TRBV12-3 or TRBV12-4 and TRBJ2-5; D gene ambiguous. Between the trimmed V and J ends, which lost 5 bases and 1 base, there was a span of 17 bases. CDR3 length: 16 residues. The CDR3 protein is CASSPNPPQIQETQYF. The CDR3 DNA is TGTGCCAGCAGTCCCAATCCCCCGCAGATCCAAGAGACCCAGTACTTC.

This chain uses TRBV5-1 with TRBJ2-5; 8 bases are shared with TRBD2. CDR1 is SGHRS, CDR2 YFSETQ, per germline. Trimming took 4 bases from V and 2 from J; bases not matched to a gene: 10. This CDR3 has 16 residues. Here the CDR3 reads CASSNGGLAGQETQYF. The CDR3 DNA sequence: TGCGCCAGCAGCAATGGGGGTTTAGCGGGACAAGAGACCCAGTACTTC.

This chain joins TRBV3-1 and TRBJ1-2; D gene ambiguous. V lost 0 bases and J lost 6, with 8 bases in between. Germline assignment: CDR1 LGHDT and CDR2 YNNKEL (reference sequence). CDR3 length: 13 amino acids. The CDR3, as DNA: TGTGCCAGCAGCCAAGATTGGGAGAATGGCTACACCTTC. Translating it yields CASSQDWENGYTF. The entire variable domain, with the rest obtained from reference TRBV3-1 and TRBJ1-2, is as follows: DTAVSQTPKYLVTQMGNDKSIKCEQNLGHDTMYWYKQDSKKFLKIMFSYNNKELIINETVPNRFSPKSPDKAHLNLHINSLELGDSAVYFCASSQDWENGYTFGSGTRLTVV.